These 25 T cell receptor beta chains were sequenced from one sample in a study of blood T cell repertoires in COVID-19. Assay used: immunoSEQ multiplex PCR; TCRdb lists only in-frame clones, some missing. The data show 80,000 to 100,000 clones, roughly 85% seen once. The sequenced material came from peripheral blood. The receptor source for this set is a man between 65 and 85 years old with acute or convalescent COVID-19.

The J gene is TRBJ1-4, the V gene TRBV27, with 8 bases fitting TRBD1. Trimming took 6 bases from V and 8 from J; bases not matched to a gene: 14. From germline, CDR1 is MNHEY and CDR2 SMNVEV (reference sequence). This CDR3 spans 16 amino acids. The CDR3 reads CASRPYGQGKQEKLFF. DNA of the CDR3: TGTGCCAGCAGACCCTACGGACAGGGCAAACAAGAAAAACTGTTTTTT. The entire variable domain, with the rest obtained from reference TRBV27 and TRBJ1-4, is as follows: EAQVTQNPRYLITVTGKKLTVTCSQNMNHEYMSWYRQDPGLGLRQIYYSMNVEVTDKGDVPEGYKVSRKEKRNFPLILESPSPNQTSLYFCASRPYGQGKQEKLFFGSGTQLSVL.

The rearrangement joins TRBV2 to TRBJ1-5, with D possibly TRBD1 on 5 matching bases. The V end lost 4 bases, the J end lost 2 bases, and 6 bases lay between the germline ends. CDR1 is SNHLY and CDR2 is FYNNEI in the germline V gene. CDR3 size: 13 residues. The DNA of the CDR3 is TGTGCCAGCAGTGCCAGGGGCAATCAGCCCCAGCATTTT. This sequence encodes CASSARGNQPQHF. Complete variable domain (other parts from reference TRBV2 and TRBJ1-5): EPEVTQTPSHQVTQMGQEVILRCVPISNHLYFYWYRQILGQKVEFLVSFYNNEISEKSEIFDDQFSVERPDGSNFTLKIRSTKLEDSAMYFCASSARGNQPQHFGDGTRLSIL.

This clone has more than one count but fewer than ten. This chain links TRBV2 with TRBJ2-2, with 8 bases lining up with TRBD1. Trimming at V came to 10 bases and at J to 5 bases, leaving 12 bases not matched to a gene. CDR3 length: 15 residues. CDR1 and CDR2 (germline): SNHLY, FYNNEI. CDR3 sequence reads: CATRPGTGGTGELFF. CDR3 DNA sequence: TGTGCCACCCGTCCGGGGACAGGCGGGACCGGGGAGCTGTTTTTT.

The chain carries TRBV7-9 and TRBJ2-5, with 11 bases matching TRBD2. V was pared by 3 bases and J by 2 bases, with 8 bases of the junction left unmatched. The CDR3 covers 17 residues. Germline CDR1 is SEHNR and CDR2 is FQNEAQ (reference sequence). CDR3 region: CASSLDSGLAVQETQYF. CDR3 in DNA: TGTGCCAGCAGCTTGGACTCGGGACTAGCGGTACAAGAGACCCAGTACTTC.

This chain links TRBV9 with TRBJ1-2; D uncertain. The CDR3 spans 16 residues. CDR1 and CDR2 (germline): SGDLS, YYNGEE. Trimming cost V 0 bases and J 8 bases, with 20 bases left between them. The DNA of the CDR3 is TGTGCCAGCAGCGTAGGGGCCGGTACGGGAGGGTACGGCTACACCTTC. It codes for CASSVGAGTGGYGYTF. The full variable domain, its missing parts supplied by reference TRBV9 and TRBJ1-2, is DSGVTQTPKHLITATGQRVTLRCSPRSGDLSVYWYQQSLDQGLQFLIQYYNGEERAKGNILERFSAQQFPDLHSELNLSSLELGDSALYFCASSVGAGTGGYGYTFGSGTRLTVV.

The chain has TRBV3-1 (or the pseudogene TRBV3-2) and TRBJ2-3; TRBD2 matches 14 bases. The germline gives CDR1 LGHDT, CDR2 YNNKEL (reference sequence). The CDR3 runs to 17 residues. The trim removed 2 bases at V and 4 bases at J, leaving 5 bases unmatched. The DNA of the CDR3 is TGTGCCAGCAGCCAAATGACTAGCGGGGGGGGCGCAGATACGCAGTATTTT. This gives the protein CASSQMTSGGGADTQYF.

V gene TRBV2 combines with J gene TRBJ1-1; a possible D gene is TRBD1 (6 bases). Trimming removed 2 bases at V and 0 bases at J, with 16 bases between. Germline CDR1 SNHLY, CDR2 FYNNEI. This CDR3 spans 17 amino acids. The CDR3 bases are TGTGCCAGCAGTGAACTTTACAGGGAAAGGTTGAACACTGAAGCTTTCTTT. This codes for CASSELYRERLNTEAFF.

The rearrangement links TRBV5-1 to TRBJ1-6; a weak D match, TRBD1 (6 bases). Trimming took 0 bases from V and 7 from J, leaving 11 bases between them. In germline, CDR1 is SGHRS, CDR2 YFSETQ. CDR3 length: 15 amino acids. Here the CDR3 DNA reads TGCGCCAGCAGCTTGGCAGGGGCTCCCAATTCACCCCTCCACTTT. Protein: CASSLAGAPNSPLHF.

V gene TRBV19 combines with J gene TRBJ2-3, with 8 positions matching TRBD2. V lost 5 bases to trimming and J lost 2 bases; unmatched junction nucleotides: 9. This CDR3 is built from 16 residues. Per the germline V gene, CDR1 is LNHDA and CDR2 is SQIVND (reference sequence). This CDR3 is CASSGGGGRNTDTQYF. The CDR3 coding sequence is TGTGCCAGTAGTGGAGGCGGGGGGCGTAACACAGATACGCAGTATTTT.

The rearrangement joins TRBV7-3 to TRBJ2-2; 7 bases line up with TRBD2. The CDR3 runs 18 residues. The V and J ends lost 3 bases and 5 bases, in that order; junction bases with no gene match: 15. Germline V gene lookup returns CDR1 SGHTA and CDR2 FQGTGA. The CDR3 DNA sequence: TGTGCCAGCAGCTTCGCCCCCCCGACGGGGGGATTTACCGGGGAGCTGTTTTTT. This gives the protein CASSFAPPTGGFTGELFF.

CDR3 in DNA: TGCAGTGCTAGTACCGGGACAGGTGCACAAGCTTTCTTT. This gives the protein CSASTGTGAQAFF. The rearrangement links TRBV20-1 to TRBJ1-1, with TRBD1 identical over 8 bases. The length of the CDR3 is 13 residues. CDR1 is DFQATT and CDR2 is SNEGSKA in the germline V gene (reference sequence). Trimming at V came to 3 bases and at J to 9 bases, leaving 9 bases not matched to a gene.

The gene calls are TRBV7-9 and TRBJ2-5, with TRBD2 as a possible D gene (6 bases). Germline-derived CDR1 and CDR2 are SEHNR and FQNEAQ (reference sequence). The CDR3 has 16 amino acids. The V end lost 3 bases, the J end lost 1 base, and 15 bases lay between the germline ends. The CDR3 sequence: CASSLYIGLTQETQYF. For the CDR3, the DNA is TGTGCCAGCAGCTTGTATATCGGACTAACCCAAGAGACCCAGTACTTC.

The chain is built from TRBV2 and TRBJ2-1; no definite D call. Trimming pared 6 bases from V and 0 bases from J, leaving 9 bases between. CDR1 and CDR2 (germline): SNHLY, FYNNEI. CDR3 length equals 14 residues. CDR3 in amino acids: CASRERDSYNEQFF. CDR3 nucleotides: TGTGCCAGCAGGGAACGAGACTCCTACAATGAGCAGTTCTTC.

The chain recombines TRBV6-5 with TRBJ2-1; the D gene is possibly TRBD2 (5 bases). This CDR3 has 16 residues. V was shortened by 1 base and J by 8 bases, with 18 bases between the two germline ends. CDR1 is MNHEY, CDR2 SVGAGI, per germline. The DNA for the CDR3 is TGTGCCAGCAGTTACTTCGGAGGAGGTCGTAGTGATGAGCAGTTCTTC. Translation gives CASSYFGGGRSDEQFF.

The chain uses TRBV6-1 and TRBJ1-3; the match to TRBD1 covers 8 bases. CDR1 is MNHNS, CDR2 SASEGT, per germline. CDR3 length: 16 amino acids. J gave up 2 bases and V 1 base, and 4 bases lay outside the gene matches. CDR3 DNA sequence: TGTGCCAGCAGTGAAGTTCCCAGGGGGCCTGGAAACACCATATATTTT. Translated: CASSEVPRGPGNTIYF.

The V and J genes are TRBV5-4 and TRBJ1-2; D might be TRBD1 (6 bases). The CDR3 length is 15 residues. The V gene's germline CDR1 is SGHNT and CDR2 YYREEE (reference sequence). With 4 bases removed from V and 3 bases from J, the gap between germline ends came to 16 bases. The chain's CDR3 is CASSRLLGGDYGYTF. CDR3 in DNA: TGTGCCAGCAGCCGGTTATTAGGGGGGGACTATGGCTACACCTTC.

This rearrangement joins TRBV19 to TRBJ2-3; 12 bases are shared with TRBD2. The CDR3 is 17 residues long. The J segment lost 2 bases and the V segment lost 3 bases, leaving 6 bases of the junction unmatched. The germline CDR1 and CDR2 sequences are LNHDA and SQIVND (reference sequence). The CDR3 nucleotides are TGTGCCAGTAGTATTCCCGGACTAGCGGGGATCACAGATACGCAGTATTTT. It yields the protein CASSIPGLAGITDTQYF.

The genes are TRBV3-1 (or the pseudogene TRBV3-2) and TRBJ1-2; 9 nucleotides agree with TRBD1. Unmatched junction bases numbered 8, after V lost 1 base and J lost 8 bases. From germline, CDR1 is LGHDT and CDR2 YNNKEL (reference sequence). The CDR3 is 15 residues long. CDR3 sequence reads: CASSQGIQGARGYTF. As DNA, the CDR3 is TGTGCCAGCAGCCAAGGAATACAGGGGGCGCGGGGCTACACCTTC.

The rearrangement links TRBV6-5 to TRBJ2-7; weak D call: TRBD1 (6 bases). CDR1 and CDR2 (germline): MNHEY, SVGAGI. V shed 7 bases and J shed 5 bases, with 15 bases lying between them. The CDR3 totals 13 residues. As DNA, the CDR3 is TGTGCCAGCAAGACCCCAGGGGTCCACGAGCAGTACTTC. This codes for CASKTPGVHEQYF.

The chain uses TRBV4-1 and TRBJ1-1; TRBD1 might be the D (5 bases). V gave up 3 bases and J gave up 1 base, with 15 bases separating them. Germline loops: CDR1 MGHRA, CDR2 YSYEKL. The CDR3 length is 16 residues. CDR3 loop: CASSQFILGANTEAFF. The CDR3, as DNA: TGCGCCAGCAGCCAGTTTATATTAGGGGCGAACACTGAAGCTTTCTTT.

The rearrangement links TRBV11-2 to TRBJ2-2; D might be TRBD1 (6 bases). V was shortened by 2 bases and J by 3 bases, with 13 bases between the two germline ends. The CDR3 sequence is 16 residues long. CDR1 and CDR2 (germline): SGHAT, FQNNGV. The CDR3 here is CASSLSGRGYTGELFF. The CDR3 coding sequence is TGTGCCAGCAGCTTATCGGGCAGGGGATACACCGGGGAGCTGTTTTTT.

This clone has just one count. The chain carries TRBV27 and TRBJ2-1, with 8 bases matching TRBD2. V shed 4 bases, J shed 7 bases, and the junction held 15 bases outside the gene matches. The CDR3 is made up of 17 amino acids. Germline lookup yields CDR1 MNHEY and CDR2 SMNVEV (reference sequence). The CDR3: CASSSGSGDPLGNEQFF. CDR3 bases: TGTGCCAGCAGTTCAGGTAGCGGGGACCCTCTGGGGAATGAGCAGTTCTTC.

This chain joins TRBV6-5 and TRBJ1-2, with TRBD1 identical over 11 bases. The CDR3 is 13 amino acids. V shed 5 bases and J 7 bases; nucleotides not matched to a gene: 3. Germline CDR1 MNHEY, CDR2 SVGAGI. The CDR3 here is CASSRTGGGGYTF. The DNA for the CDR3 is TGTGCCAGCAGTCGGACAGGGGGCGGTGGCTACACCTTC.

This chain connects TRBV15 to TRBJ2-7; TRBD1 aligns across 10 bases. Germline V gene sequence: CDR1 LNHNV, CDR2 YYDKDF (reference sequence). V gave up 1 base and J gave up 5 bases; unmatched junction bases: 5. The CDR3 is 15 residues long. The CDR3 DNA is TGTGCCACCAGCAGAGCAGGGACAGGGGTCGACGAGCAGTACTTC. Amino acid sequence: CATSRAGTGVDEQYF.

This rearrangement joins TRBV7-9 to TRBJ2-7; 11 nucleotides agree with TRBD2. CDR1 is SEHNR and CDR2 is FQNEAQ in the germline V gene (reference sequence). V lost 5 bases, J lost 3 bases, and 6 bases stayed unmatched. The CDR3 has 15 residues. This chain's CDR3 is CASSLSGGAGYEQYF. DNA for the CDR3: TGTGCCAGCAGCCTTAGCGGGGGGGCGGGCTACGAGCAGTACTTC.